This record covers a single TCR beta chain. This clone was seen a single time. The antigen it recognizes is unknown. Base qualities are not recorded, but no much larger clone differs from it by a single base. The data belong to a study of shared clonotypes between healthy human individuals (dated by TCRdb to about 2020). In terms of the full investigation: The cohort included a few men and a couple of women between 18 and 49 years of age. Per donor, three plates each were used for CD4 naive and CD4 memory, two for CD8 naive, and one for CD8 memory. The study deeply sequenced blood TCR repertoires of about 5 healthy adults to estimate repertoire size and the extent of clonotype sharing between individuals. Libraries were prepared and TCR repertoires were sequenced by different laboratories using diverse techniques, in order to increase sequencing depth and limit assay-specific biases. Per donor, leukapheresis produced somewhere between about 0.94 and 8.9 billion PBMCs. What the work shows at the level of the full study, not this receptor alone: When a handful of donors were compared, the shared fraction of clonotypes was about 5.2% for naive CD4, over 3% for naive CD8, 2.3% for memory CD4, and less than 0.45% for memory CD8. Incomplete sequencing was indicated by rarefaction of sorted-subset datasets, despite the large sequencing depth. Naive subsets generally had larger estimated clonotype richness than memory subsets did. Sampling was limited to blood, and TCR repertoires in tissue likely differ from TCR repertoires in blood. Based on pairwise subsampling, the degree of clonotype sharing among donors was expected to be affected by sequencing depth. Compared with non-shared clonotypes, clonotypes shared by all four sorted-subset donors had higher generation probabilities. Because the study included a small number of donors, the genetic and exposure-history diversity represented was limited.

Using the deep immunoSEQ assay, multiplex PCR amplified TCR CDR3 regions from genomic DNA. Extracted genomic DNA from each cell subset was spread evenly across all wells of several immunoSEQ 96-well plates, with each plate serving as a replicate. For sorted subsets, 200 ng of genomic DNA, equivalent to some 33,000 T cell genomes, went into each replicate PCR. The purified libraries were quantified using a Qubit 3.0 fluorometer, sized with a Bioanalyzer 2100, and then quantified again using the KAPA Library Quantification kit. Each immunoSEQ 96-well plate was sequenced on its own single-read 150-cycle Illumina NextSeq 550 flow cell. Per the source publication's procedure: Because the immunoSEQ output held only junctional sequences and lacked quality scores, the filtering could not match the filtering applied to full-length reads. Sequences were annotated with PyIR, a Python wrapper for IgBLAST v1.9, and V/J genes and CDR3 were assigned using IMGT germline references. Reads were removed for weak V/J assignments (E-value above 1e-6), missing CDR3, stop codons, out-of-frame junctions, or ambiguous translated residues. V3J clonotypes were defined as sequences sharing the same inferred V gene, J gene, and CDR3 amino acid sequence. The percentage overlap between two repertoires was calculated by dividing the number of shared unique clonotypes by the size of the smaller repertoire. Three approaches were used to assess repertoire richness: RTK rarefaction, the Chao1 estimator, and Recon v2.1 estimates of unobserved clonotypes. For all TCRbeta clonotypes obtained by the gDNA method from four donors, generation probabilities were computed with OLGA. TCRdb took this table from immuneACCESS and kept in-frame rearrangements with V and J called. Such tables lack part of the clones; where checked against another copy, unresolved V genes explain under half of the gap, and the rest is unexplained. Clone size and V and J calls were adopted from that table, with D and trimming inferred from the DNA. A total of millions of clones appear in this sample, roughly 91% of them only once. Under 2% of the sample rests with the top ten.

Trimming takes 6 bases off V and 1 base off J; junction bases not matched to a gene: 6. CDR3 length: 17 amino acids, cysteine to phenylalanine. The retained sequence is limited to the CDR3, 51 bases, with the frame set at the first base. CDR1 and CDR2 are read off the germline V gene as MDHEN and SYDVKM. For the CD8 naive samples, CD45RO-negative cells were positively selected for CCR7, yielding a CD45RA+CCR7+ population from which TemRA cells were excluded. The donors were healthy, HIV-negative adults who had no recently reported acute infections or vaccinations. Only Caucasian adults living in Nashville, Tennessee, USA were represented among the donors. Blood was collected by leukapheresis, and PBMCs were isolated by Ficoll-Histopaque density gradient centrifugation and then cryopreserved in liquid nitrogen vapor phase. Analytical flow cytometry was used to check the purity and quantity of each magnetically sorted T cell population. Genomic DNA was isolated from each sorted fraction and quantified by UV absorbance on a Nanodrop 2000c.

The V and J genes are TRBV28 and TRBJ2-3; 14 nucleotides in the junction match TRBD2. The origin of this receptor is a young man in good health. Some clones in this sample may be carry-over from other donors' samples. The sample was naive CD8+ T cells from PBMCs. The intended sense of this specimen's cell subset or site label: CD45RA+CCR7+. The CDR3 reads CASRRTSGRPRTDTQYF. DNA sequence: TGTGCCAGCAGGAGGACTAGCGGGAGGCCGCGCACAGATACGCAGTATTTT.